The next 6 T cell receptor beta chains were all read from a single sample in a study of blood T cell repertoires in COVID-19 (dated by TCRdb to about 2020). Library method: the immunoSEQ multiplex PCR assay. Entries here come from immuneACCESS through TCRdb and include only in-frame sequences with V and J called. Some clones fail to appear in such tables; in the studies checked, an unresolved V gene covers under half of the shortfall, and the cause of the remainder is unknown. This sample gives 200,000 or so clones in total; 70% to 90% of them show up just once. Around 3.1% of the sample is in the top ten clones. The sequencing sample was made of peripheral blood. These receptor sequences come from a man aged 60-69 years with acute or convalescent COVID-19.

V gene TRBV19 combines with J gene TRBJ1-1, with D possibly TRBD1 on 5 matching bases. The CDR3 spans 15 residues. The germline V gene has CDR1 LNHDA and CDR2 SQIVND (reference sequence). Trimming shortened V by 1 base and J by 6 bases, and 15 bases separated the two germline ends. The CDR3 nucleotides are TGTGCCAGTAGTATAGTCGGGGGTTCTAGAGCTGAAGCTTTCTTT. Residues: CASSIVGGSRAEAFF.

The table lists this clone with a few counts. The chain couples TRBV7-6 to TRBJ1-6, with 7 bases matching TRBD1. V was clipped by 0 bases and J by 7 bases; unmatched bases: 6. From germline, CDR1 is SGHVS and CDR2 FNYEAQ. The CDR3 covers 16 residues. The DNA of the CDR3 is TGTGCCAGCAGCTTAGCTTCCAGGGGGAGAAATTCACCCCTCCACTTT. Its translation: CASSLASRGRNSPLHF.

This chain uses TRBV5-1 with TRBJ2-1; D perhaps matches TRBD1 (5 bases). The germline V gene encodes CDR1 SGHRS and CDR2 YFSETQ. The CDR3 spans 14 residues. Deletions cut 6 bases from V and 8 bases from J, with 18 bases between. CDR3 sequence: CASTAGMVVDEQFF. The CDR3 DNA sequence: TGCGCCAGCACAGCAGGGATGGTGGTCGATGAGCAGTTCTTC.

This chain connects TRBV24-1 to TRBJ2-3; 9 nucleotides match TRBD1. CDR3 length equals 16 residues. The germline gives CDR1 KGHDR, CDR2 SFDVKD. Trimming removed 6 bases from V and 3 bases from J; junction bases left unmatched: 9. CDR3 sequence reads: CATSLSGTGRTDTQYF. The CDR3 nucleotides are TGTGCCACCAGTCTGTCCGGGACAGGGCGGACAGATACGCAGTATTTT.

V is TRBV9 and J is TRBJ1-4; TRBD1 matches at 7 bases. The CDR3 has 16 residues. CDR1 is SGDLS, CDR2 YYNGEE, per germline. With 2 bases clipped from V and 0 bases from J, the junction kept 4 bases outside the gene matches. The CDR3 nucleotides read TGTGCCAGCAGCGTGACAGGGAAGGCAACTAATGAAAAACTGTTTTTT. Encoded protein: CASSVTGKATNEKLFF.

The chain is built from TRBV7-6 and TRBJ2-7; possible D gene TRBD1, 6 bases. The CDR3 has 15 residues. Germline CDR1 SGHVS, CDR2 FNYEAQ. The V gene lost 4 bases and the J gene lost 3 bases, with 16 bases spanning the gap. CDR3: CASSSPLQGSYEQYF. The CDR3 DNA sequence: TGTGCCAGCAGCTCCCCACTCCAGGGGAGCTACGAGCAGTACTTC.